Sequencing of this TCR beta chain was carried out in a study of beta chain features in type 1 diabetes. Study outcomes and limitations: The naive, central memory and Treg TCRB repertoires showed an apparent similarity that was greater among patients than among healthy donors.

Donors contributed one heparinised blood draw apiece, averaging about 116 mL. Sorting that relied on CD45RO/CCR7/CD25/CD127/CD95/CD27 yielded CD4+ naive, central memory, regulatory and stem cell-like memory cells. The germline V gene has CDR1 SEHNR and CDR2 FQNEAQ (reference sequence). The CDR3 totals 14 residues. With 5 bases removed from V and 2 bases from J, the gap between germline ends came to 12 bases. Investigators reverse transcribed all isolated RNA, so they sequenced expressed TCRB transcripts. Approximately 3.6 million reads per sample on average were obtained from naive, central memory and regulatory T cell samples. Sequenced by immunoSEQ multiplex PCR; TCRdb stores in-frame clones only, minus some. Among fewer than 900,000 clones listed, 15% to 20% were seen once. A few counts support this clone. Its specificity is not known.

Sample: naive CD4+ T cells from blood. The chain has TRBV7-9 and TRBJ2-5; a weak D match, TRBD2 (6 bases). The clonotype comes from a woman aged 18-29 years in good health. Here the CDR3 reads CASSPRDSQETQYF. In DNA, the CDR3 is TGTGCCAGCAGCCCCCGGGACTCTCAAGAGACCCAGTACTTC.